This TCR beta chain comes out of a study of blood T cells in healthy people across ages. The V gene's germline CDR1 is MGHDK and CDR2 SYGVNS. V was trimmed by 3 bases and J by 9 bases, leaving 12 bases between them. The CDR3 spans 13 residues. A second roughly 7 to 12 cycle PCR used barcoded and J-beta primers. Each cDNA was tagged by a template-switch adaptor containing 12 random nucleotides. Via MiXCR, TCRdb re-called the 5' RACE reads, giving one row per CDR3 protein. Of about 800,000 distinct CDR3 sequences in the sample, approximately 25% are singletons; the top ten hold under 4.5%. This clonotype was recorded a few times. These data were also reused for a study on T cells of mothers and their children. That paper notes: All extracted RNA went into cDNA synthesis, about 1.6 ug per 15 ul. Over 8 million reads per mother and approximately 3.2 million per child were obtained.

Sequenced material: blood. The rearrangement links TRBV25-1 to TRBJ2-4; the D gene is possibly TRBD2 (5 bases). The sequence was obtained from a boy aged 5-17 years in good health. CDR3 nucleotides: TGTGCCAGCAGTGAGGGAGAGTTTGGCATTCAGTACTTC. Translated, it gives CASSEGEFGIQYF. The entire variable domain, with the rest obtained from reference TRBV25-1 and TRBJ2-4, is as follows: EADIYQTPRYLVIGTGKKITLECSQTMGHDKMYWYQQDPGMELHLIHYSYGVNSTEKGDLSSESTVSRIRTEHFPLTLESARPSHTSQYLCASSEGEFGIQYFGAGTRLSVL.